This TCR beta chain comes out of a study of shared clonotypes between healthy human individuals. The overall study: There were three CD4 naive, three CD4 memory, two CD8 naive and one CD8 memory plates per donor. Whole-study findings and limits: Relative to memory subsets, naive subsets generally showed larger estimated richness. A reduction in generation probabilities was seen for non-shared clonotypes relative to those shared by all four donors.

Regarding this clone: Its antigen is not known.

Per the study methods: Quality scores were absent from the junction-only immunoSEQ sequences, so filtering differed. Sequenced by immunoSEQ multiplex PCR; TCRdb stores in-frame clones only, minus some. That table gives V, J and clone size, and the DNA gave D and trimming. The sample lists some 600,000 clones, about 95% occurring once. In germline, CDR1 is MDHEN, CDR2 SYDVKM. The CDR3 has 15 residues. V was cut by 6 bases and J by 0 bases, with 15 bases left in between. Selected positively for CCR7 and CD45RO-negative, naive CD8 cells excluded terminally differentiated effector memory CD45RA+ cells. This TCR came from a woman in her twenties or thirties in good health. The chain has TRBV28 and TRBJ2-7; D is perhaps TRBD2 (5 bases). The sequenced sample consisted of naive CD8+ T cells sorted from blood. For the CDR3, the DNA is TGTGCCAGCAGCGGGGAAGCCTTCTTCTCCTACGAGCAGTACTTC. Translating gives CASSGEAFFSYEQYF.